This T cell receptor (beta chain) was captured by sequencing in a study of T cells in Graves' hyperthyroidism and ophthalmopathy. The source material, RNA transcripts, was used to amplify TCR beta CDR3 regions. First-round RT-PCR with HTBI primers amplified the TCR CDR3 region. TCRdb processed the multiplex PCR reads anew with MiXCR; each CDR3 protein has one entry. Of hundreds of thousands of distinct CDR3 sequences in the sample, less than 15% are singletons; the top ten hold 9.2%. This clonotype has just a few counts. Antigen specificity is unknown. General study results and limits: Blood also contained most expanded thyroid clonotypes above 0.001.

The CDR3 consists of 12 residues. The ends were cut back, 4 bases at V and 8 bases at J, with 6 bases in the middle. Germline V lookup: CDR1 LNHNV, CDR2 YYDKDF (reference sequence). The J gene is TRBJ1-6, the V gene TRBV15; D might be TRBD1 (6 bases). This TCR came from a woman between 18 and 30 years old with Graves' hyperthyroidism. The material sequenced was blood. For the CDR3, the DNA is TGTGCCACCAGCAAGGGGGATTCACCCCTCCACTTT. Amino acid sequence: CATSKGDSPLHF.